Listed below are T cell receptor beta chains from one sample, sequenced in a study of persistence of HIV-infected CD4 T cells. These receptors are not linked to any known antigen. Some clones are missing from TCRdb's copy, which holds only in-frame ones; the method was immunoSEQ multiplex PCR. Of roughly 41,000 clones in the sample, about 85% were seen once. The sample was CD4+ T cells sorted from PBMCs after roughly 18-hour stimulation, taken from a patient who received antiretroviral therapy. The origin of the receptors is an adult man with HIV who was CMV-seropositive. Each CDR3 is given with its conserved first and last residue. The order of the fields is J gene, D gene, clone size, V gene, CDR3 DNA, CDR3 protein. The D gene is left open where the match is weak. Clone size appears in some rows only: once, few, many, or a class for an expanded clone.

>TRBJ2-2|TRBD1|.|TRBV27
TGTGCCAGCAGTTTAAAACCGACAGGGGCGGCCGGGGAGCTGTTTTTT
CASSLKPTGAAGELFF
>TRBJ1-2|.|.|TRBV19
TGTGCCAGTAGCAGGGACACTCCTGGGGATGGCTACACCTTC
CASSRDTPGDGYTF
>TRBJ2-6|.|.|TRBV25-1
TGTGCCACCGGGTCCCCTGGGGCCAACGTCCTGACTTTC
CATGSPGANVLTF
>TRBJ1-1|.|.|TRBV7-6
TGTGCCAGCAGCTTCAACACCCGGGGGACTGAAGCTTTCTTT
CASSFNTRGTEAFF
>TRBJ1-5|.|.|TRBV5-1
TGCGCCAGCAGCATCGGGGCGGGGGGCGGCAATCAGCCCCAGCATTTT
CASSIGAGGGNQPQHF
>TRBJ2-7|.|once|TRBV6-5
TGTGCCAGCAGCCAAGACGACAGGCCGTACGAGCAGTACTTC
CASSQDDRPYEQYF
>TRBJ1-1|TRBD1|.|TRBV18
TGTGCCAGCTCACCCGGACAGGGGAACACTGAAGCTTTCTTT
CASSPGQGNTEAFF
>TRBJ2-3|TRBD2|.|TRBV5-1
TGCGCCAGCTTGGGGGGGTATACGCAGTATTTT
CASLGGYTQYF
>TRBJ2-2|TRBD2|.|TRBV7-2
TGTGCCAGCAGCGCTAGCGGGGGGGGCACCGGGGAGCTGTTTTTT
CASSASGGGTGELFF
>TRBJ2-7|.|few|TRBV4-1
TGCGCCAGCAGCCAAGGGGGGTCAGGGCGATCCTACGAGCAGTACTTC
CASSQGGSGRSYEQYF
>TRBJ1-1|.|.|TRBV7-6
TGTGCCAGCAGCGCCGGATCGAACACTGAAGCTTTCTTT
CASSAGSNTEAFF
>TRBJ1-2|.|.|TRBV19
TGTGCCAGTACTCTGGACTGGCGCTATGGCTACACCTTC
CASTLDWRYGYTF
>TRBJ1-2|TRBD1|.|TRBV24-1
TGTGCCACCAGGGGACAGGGGATGTATGGCTACACCTTC
CATRGQGMYGYTF
>TRBJ1-4|TRBD1|.|TRBV18
TGTGCCAGCTCACCTAGCCCGGGACAGACTATTGAAAAACTGTTTTTT
CASSPSPGQTIEKLFF
>TRBJ2-7|TRBD2|.|TRBV3-1/TRBV3-2
TGTGCCAGCAGCGCGGGGGGTTACTACGAGCAGTACTTC
CASSAGGYYEQYF
>TRBJ1-2|.|.|TRBV7-8
TGTGCCAGCAGCTTAGAATCCCAGTCCGGCTATGGCTACACCTTC
CASSLESQSGYGYTF
>TRBJ2-4|.|.|TRBV29-1
TGCAGCGTTGAAGGGACCGGGGGATCCTTAGCCAAAAACATTCAGTACTTC
CSVEGTGGSLAKNIQYF
>TRBJ1-3|.|once|TRBV12-5
TGTGCTAGTGGTAGCCCAACAGGGACTGGAAACACCATATATTTT
CASGSPTGTGNTIYF
>TRBJ1-1|.|.|TRBV29-1
TGCAGCGTCACAGGCTTAGCCCTCCGGGAAGCTTTCTTT
CSVTGLALREAFF
>TRBJ1-1|.|.|TRBV6-1
TGTGCCAGCAGTGAAGCGCGGAACACTGAAGCTTTCTTT
CASSEARNTEAFF
>TRBJ1-2|TRBD1|.|TRBV5-5
TGTGCCAGCAGCCCCTACAGGGGGCCTACCTATGGCTACACCTTC
CASSPYRGPTYGYTF
>TRBJ1-2|.|once|TRBV7-2
TGTGCCAGCAGCTTAGCCAGGGGTGGAGGCTACACCTTC
CASSLARGGGYTF
>TRBJ2-3|.|.|TRBV6-4
TGTGCCAGCAGTGCGGGACGGATAACAGATACGCAGTATTTT
CASSAGRITDTQYF
>TRBJ2-1|.|.|TRBV6-5
TGTGCCAGCATCAGGTTAGCGGAGCTCCTCAATGAGCAGTTCTTC
CASIRLAELLNEQFF
>TRBJ2-7|TRBD1|.|TRBV5-1
TGCGCCAGCAGCTTGGCCGGACAGGGCGAGGAGCAGTACTTC
CASSLAGQGEEQYF
>TRBJ2-7|.|once|TRBV28
TGTGCCAGCACTTTAGGGCGGAATCTCGGGTACGAGCAGTACTTC
CASTLGRNLGYEQYF